One and the same sample provided the 32 T cell receptor beta chains below, sequenced in a study of graft-versus-host responses after intestinal transplantation (dated by TCRdb to the early 2020s). Libraries came from the immunoSEQ multiplex PCR assay. TCRdb took this table from immuneACCESS and kept in-frame rearrangements with V and J called. Such tables lack part of the clones; where checked against another copy, unresolved V genes explain under half of the gap, and the rest is unexplained. For this sample there are under 90,000 clones; 92% appear just once. 0.69% of the sample lies in the top ten. The sample was PBMCs, taken 98 days after intestinal transplantation. The receptor source for this set is a human patient who received an intestinal transplant, so some T cells may come from the graft donor.

V usage is TRBV27 and J usage is TRBJ2-7, with a possible D match to TRBD2 (6 bases). The CDR3 totals 13 residues. The V end was cut by 4 bases, the J end by 1 base, with 8 bases between. Per the germline V gene, CDR1 is MNHEY and CDR2 is SMNVEV (reference sequence). This CDR3 reads CASSSGGSYEQYF. The CDR3 DNA reads as TGTGCCAGCAGTTCCGGGGGATCCTACGAGCAGTACTTC.

The chain joins TRBV5-5 to TRBJ2-5; D ambiguous. V shed 4 bases and J shed 5 bases, with 24 bases lying between them. The CDR3 runs to 17 residues. Germline V gene lookup returns CDR1 SGHKS and CDR2 YYEKEE (reference sequence). CDR3 sequence reads: CASSTPGYHLDGETQYF. The CDR3 DNA reads TGTGCCAGCAGCACCCCCGGGTATCACCTAGACGGGGAGACCCAGTACTTC.

The rearrangement joins TRBV10-2 to TRBJ2-1, with 7 bases identical to TRBD1. This CDR3 spans 13 amino acids. Germline trimming cut 6 bases from V and 4 bases from J; bases unmatched to any gene: 3. Germline V gene sequence: CDR1 WSHSY, CDR2 SAAADI. The CDR3 DNA reads as TGCGCCAGCAGGGACAGGACTTACAATGAGCAGTTCTTC. It codes for CASRDRTYNEQFF.

The chain couples TRBV7-9 to TRBJ2-5; D possibly corresponds to TRBD1 (6 bases). Looked up from germline, CDR1 is SEHNR and CDR2 is FQNEAQ (reference sequence). CDR3 length equals 16 residues. Trimming cost V 4 bases and J 1 base, with 16 bases left between them. CDR3 protein: CASSSPLGAAQETQYF. The CDR3 region has the DNA TGTGCCAGCAGCTCACCGTTGGGGGCAGCCCAAGAGACCCAGTACTTC.

J is TRBJ2-7 and V is TRBV2; unclear D gene. V lost 7 bases, J lost 0 bases, and 10 bases lay in between. The germline V gene has CDR1 SNHLY and CDR2 FYNNEI. The CDR3 spans 13 residues. The CDR3 here is CASTGLASYEQYF. Written as DNA, the CDR3 is TGTGCCAGCACGGGTTTAGCCTCCTACGAGCAGTACTTC.

The chain is built from TRBV6-6 and TRBJ2-3; D uncertain. Trimming took 0 bases from V and 4 from J, leaving 8 bases between them. This CDR3 region has 14 residues. CDR1 and CDR2 from the germline V gene are MNHNY and SVGAGI (reference sequence). The CDR3 DNA follows: TGTGCCAGCAGTTACTCGTTAGTGGCAGATACGCAGTATTTT. This codes for CASSYSLVADTQYF.

J is TRBJ2-6 and V is TRBV29-1; maybe TRBD2 (6 bases). The V and J ends lost 4 bases and 0 bases respectively, with 10 bases between them. Germline lookup yields CDR1 SQVTM and CDR2 ANQGSEA. The CDR3 covers 15 residues. As DNA, the CDR3 is TGCAGCGTTGGGTCCGGGGGCTCTGGGGCCAACGTCCTGACTTTC. As protein: CSVGSGGSGANVLTF.

Only one count was recorded for this clone. The V gene is TRBV11-3, the J gene TRBJ2-4; no clear D gene. From germline, CDR1 is SGHNT and CDR2 YENEEA. Trimming shortened V by 6 bases and J by 2 bases, and 8 bases separated the two germline ends. This CDR3 contains 13 residues. The CDR3 region has the DNA TGTGCCAGCAGTTCAGGTTCCAAAAACATTCAGTACTTC. It codes for CASSSGSKNIQYF.

The chain links TRBV6-5 to TRBJ1-6, with 11 bases that match TRBD1. Germline CDR1 and CDR2: MNHEY and SVGAGI. The CDR3 spans 15 residues. J lost 9 bases, V lost 5 bases, and 6 bases had no gene match. CDR3 nucleotides: TGTGCCAGCAGTCACGGACAGGGGGCATTTTCACCCCTCCACTTT. Amino acids: CASSHGQGAFSPLHF.

The rearrangement joins TRBV7-3 to TRBJ2-7; the D gene is possibly TRBD2 (5 bases). CDR3 length: 13 amino acids. Trimming took 1 base from V and 4 from J, leaving 8 bases between them. CDR1 is SGHTA and CDR2 is FQGTGA in the germline V gene. CDR3: CASSLNGGYEQYF. Written as DNA, the CDR3 is TGTGCCAGCAGCTTAAATGGCGGGTACGAGCAGTACTTC.

The genes are TRBV6-5 and TRBJ2-2, with 8 bases aligning to TRBD1. This CDR3 has 15 amino acids. The germline V gene encodes CDR1 MNHEY and CDR2 SVGAGI. The J segment lost 0 bases and the V segment lost 5 bases, leaving 2 bases of the junction unmatched. The CDR3 nucleotides read TGTGCCAGCAGTATACAGGGGGCGAACACCGGGGAGCTGTTTTTT. It is translated as CASSIQGANTGELFF.

The chain recombines TRBV12-2 with TRBJ2-3; the table gives TRBD2 as D, unverified against the DNA. TRBV12-2 has pseudogene status. The CDR3 covers 13 residues. CDR3 region: CASRSTSVNTQYF. CDR3 coding DNA: TGTGCAAGTCGCTCCACTAGCGTAAATACGCAGTATTTT.

This sequence joins TRBV7-2 and TRBJ2-1; TRBD2 aligns across 7 bases. Germline values: CDR1 SGHTA, CDR2 FQGNSA. The CDR3 is made up of 13 amino acids. Trimming took 1 base from V and 9 from J; bases not matched to a gene: 3. The CDR3 here is CASSLGLAGEQFF. For the CDR3, the DNA is TGTGCCAGCAGCTTAGGACTAGCAGGTGAGCAGTTCTTC.

The gene calls are TRBV15 and TRBJ2-5; 12 bases line up with TRBD2. Trimming removed 0 bases from V and 6 bases from J; junction bases left unmatched: 14. The CDR3 loop spans 19 amino acids. Per germline, CDR1 LNHNV and CDR2 YYDKDF (reference sequence). As DNA, the CDR3 is TGTGCCACCAGCAGAGATCAGAGGACTAGCGGGGAAAGGTTGAAGACCCAGTACTTC. Translated, it gives CATSRDQRTSGERLKTQYF. Drawing the rest from reference TRBV15 and TRBJ2-5, the complete variable domain is DAMVIQNPRYQVTQFGKPVTLSCSQTLNHNVMYWYQQKSSQAPKLLFHYYDKDFNNEADTPDNFQSRRPNTSFCFLDIRSPGLGDTAMYLCATSRDQRTSGERLKTQYFGPGTRLLVL.

The chain joins TRBV19 to TRBJ1-5; D is unresolved. Between the trimmed V and J ends, which lost 2 bases and 3 bases, there was a span of 8 bases. The germline CDR1 and CDR2 sequences are LNHDA and SQIVND (reference sequence). The CDR3 covers 14 residues. The CDR3 loop reads CASSIRNANQPQHF. The CDR3 DNA follows: TGTGCCAGTAGTATAAGAAATGCCAATCAGCCCCAGCATTTT.

The V and J genes are TRBV28 and TRBJ1-5, with D possibly matching TRBD1 (6 bases). Germline V gene data show CDR1 as MDHEN and CDR2 as SYDVKM. The germline V and J ends were trimmed by 6 bases and 6 bases, with 15 bases remaining between them. CDR3 length: 14 residues. The CDR3 sequence: CASRGGTDGQPQHF. CDR3 nucleotides: TGTGCCAGCAGGGGGGGCACCGATGGTCAGCCCCAGCATTTT.

The V gene is TRBV11-2, the J gene TRBJ2-3, with 16 bases fitting TRBD2. V trimming: 4 bases; J trimming: 4 bases; junction bases outside the gene matches: 11. Germline V CDR1 and CDR2: SGHAT, FQNNGV. CDR3 length: 19 residues. CDR3 sequence reads: CASSSYGTSGGAGSDTQYF. In DNA, the CDR3 is TGTGCCAGCAGCTCCTACGGGACTAGCGGGGGGGCCGGTTCAGATACGCAGTATTTT.

The V and J genes are TRBV7-3 and TRBJ1-2, with 7 bases matching TRBD1. This CDR3 is 17 amino acids long. CDR1 is SGHTA and CDR2 is FQGTGA in the germline V gene. V was clipped by 5 bases and J by 6 bases; unmatched bases: 18. The CDR3 loop is CASSVTGHHHHPDGYTF. The CDR3 nucleotides read TGTGCCAGCAGCGTGACAGGGCACCACCACCACCCCGATGGCTACACCTTC. Full variable domain (rest looked up from reference TRBV7-3 and TRBJ1-2): GAGVSQTPSNKVTEKGKYVELRCDPISGHTALYWYRQSLGQGPEFLIYFQGTGAADDSGLPNDRFFAVRPEGSVSTLKIQRTERGDSAVYLCASSVTGHHHHPDGYTFGSGTRLTVV.

As DNA, the CDR3 is TGTGCCAGCAGCTTAGGGACTAGCGGGGGAGAGACCCAGTACTTC. Protein: CASSLGTSGGETQYF. The chain links TRBV11-2 to TRBJ2-5; the match to TRBD2 covers 13 bases. The J segment lost 4 bases and the V segment lost 1 base, leaving 0 bases of the junction unmatched. Germline V CDR1 and CDR2: SGHAT, FQNNGV. The CDR3 spans 15 residues.

This chain connects TRBV6-5 to TRBJ2-7; tentatively, D is TRBD1 (5 bases). V was pared by 8 bases and J by 3 bases, with 14 bases between. The CDR3 is 13 residues long. CDR1 and CDR2 from the germline V gene are MNHEY and SVGAGI. CDR3 in amino acids: CASAWSRVYEQYF. CDR3 sequence (DNA): TGTGCCAGCGCGTGGAGCAGGGTCTACGAGCAGTACTTC.

The chain has TRBV4-1 and TRBJ2-1; 7 nucleotides line up with TRBD1. Germline V CDR1 and CDR2: MGHRA, YSYEKL. This CDR3 contains 15 residues. V was pared by 1 base and J by 5 bases, with 5 bases of the junction left unmatched. In nucleotides, the CDR3 is TGCGCCAGCAGCCAAGGGGCGACAGGGAACAATGAGCAGTTCTTC. Its translation: CASSQGATGNNEQFF.

CDR3 sequence reads: CASSTDRDQEKLFF. CDR3 coding DNA: TGTGCCAGCAGCACAGACAGGGACCAGGAAAAACTGTTTTTT. V usage is TRBV9 and J usage is TRBJ1-4; the match to TRBD1 covers 7 bases. V was clipped by 4 bases and J by 8 bases; unmatched bases: 8. Germline V CDR1 and CDR2: SGDLS, YYNGEE. CDR3 size: 14 residues.

This clone has a single count. The chain recombines TRBV29-1 with TRBJ2-7; D gene uncertain. The CDR3 consists of 13 residues. Trimming pared 4 bases from V and 0 bases from J, leaving 10 bases between. The germline gives CDR1 SQVTM, CDR2 ANQGSEA. The CDR3 DNA follows: TGCAGCGTTGCGGTCGGCAGCTCCTACGAGCAGTACTTC. Its translation: CSVAVGSSYEQYF.

The chain joins TRBV5-6 to TRBJ2-1; D unclear. CDR3 length: 12 amino acids. The germline gives CDR1 SGHDT, CDR2 YYEEEE. The V and J ends lost 0 bases and 7 bases respectively, with 5 bases between them. CDR3: CASSLERNEQFF. CDR3 DNA: TGTGCCAGCAGCTTGGAGAGGAATGAGCAGTTCTTC.

The V call is TRBV5-1, the J call TRBJ2-7, with 7 bases lining up with TRBD1. V lost 0 bases and J lost 2; bases outside the gene matches: 5. Germline CDR1 is SGHRS and CDR2 is YFSETQ. The CDR3 extends over 15 amino acids. The CDR3 sequence is CASSLATGATYEQYF. The CDR3 DNA is TGCGCCAGCAGCTTGGCAACAGGGGCAACCTACGAGCAGTACTTC.

With respect to this clone: The junction does not match germline at one end; this may be a read error. This chain uses TRBV7-7 with TRBJ2-3; D possibly corresponds to TRBD1 (6 bases). Germline loops: CDR1 SSHAT, CDR2 FNYEAQ (reference sequence). This CDR3 is 13 amino acids long. This CDR3 is CASSSYREDTQYF. The CDR3 nucleotides are TGTGCTAGCAGCTCATACAGGGAAGATACGCAGTATTTT.

The chain has TRBV6-6 and TRBJ2-1; D perhaps matches TRBD1 (6 bases). V was shortened by 2 bases and J by 0 bases, with 8 bases between the two germline ends. CDR3 length: 15 residues. Looked up from germline, CDR1 is MNHNY and CDR2 is SVGAGI (reference sequence). CDR3 region: CASSYRGSSYNEQFF. Here the CDR3 DNA reads TGTGCCAGCAGTTACAGGGGGAGCTCCTACAATGAGCAGTTCTTC.

This chain links TRBV5-1 with TRBJ2-1, with 9 positions matching TRBD2. Germline CDR1 SGHRS, CDR2 YFSETQ. After removal of 5 bases from V and 5 bases from J, the junction contained 8 bases not matched to a gene. The CDR3 has 15 amino acids. CDR3 sequence: CASRQLAGSNNEQFF. In nucleotides, the CDR3 is TGCGCCAGCAGGCAACTAGCGGGTAGTAACAATGAGCAGTTCTTC.

CDR3 coding DNA: TGTGCCAGCAGCTTAAGGACAGTTCATTACGAGCAGTACTTC. Residues: CASSLRTVHYEQYF. This chain links TRBV5-5 with TRBJ2-7, with TRBD1 as a possible D gene (6 bases). V was clipped by 2 bases and J by 4 bases, with 13 bases between them. Germline V gene sequence: CDR1 SGHKS, CDR2 YYEKEE (reference sequence). The CDR3 extends over 14 amino acids.

V usage is TRBV7-9 and J usage is TRBJ2-7; TRBD1 agrees at 11 bases. This CDR3 contains 17 residues. Unmatched junction bases numbered 5, after V lost 1 base and J lost 0 bases. Germline V gives CDR1 SEHNR, CDR2 FQNEAQ (reference sequence). The CDR3 coding sequence is TGTGCCAGCAGCTTAGGGACAGGGGGCCTTAGCTCCTACGAGCAGTACTTC. Residues: CASSLGTGGLSSYEQYF. Based on the CDR3 plus reference TRBV7-9 and TRBJ2-7, the full variable domain is DTGVSQNPRHKITKRGQNVTFRCDPISEHNRLYWYRQTLGQGPEFLTYFQNEAQLEKSRLLSDRFSAERPKGSFSTLEIQRTEQGDSAMYLCASSLGTGGLSSYEQYFGPGTRLTVT.

This rearrangement joins TRBV12-1 to TRBJ2-6; TRBD1 is the table's D call and was not checked against the DNA. TRBV12-1 is a recognized pseudogene. The CDR3 length is 18 residues. The CDR3 is CASSIVPIGQSRANVLTF. The CDR3, as DNA: TGTGCCAGCAGCATTGTTCCTATAGGACAAAGTCGGGCCAACGTCCTGACTTTC.

This rearrangement joins TRBV25-1 to TRBJ1-1; perhaps TRBD1 as D (5 bases). V was clipped by 7 bases and J by 11 bases, with 20 bases between them. The CDR3 consists of 13 residues. Germline assignment: CDR1 MGHDK and CDR2 SYGVNS. The CDR3 region has the DNA TGTGCCAGCACGGGACTGACGAGGCGCACGGCTTTCTTT. Amino acids: CASTGLTRRTAFF.